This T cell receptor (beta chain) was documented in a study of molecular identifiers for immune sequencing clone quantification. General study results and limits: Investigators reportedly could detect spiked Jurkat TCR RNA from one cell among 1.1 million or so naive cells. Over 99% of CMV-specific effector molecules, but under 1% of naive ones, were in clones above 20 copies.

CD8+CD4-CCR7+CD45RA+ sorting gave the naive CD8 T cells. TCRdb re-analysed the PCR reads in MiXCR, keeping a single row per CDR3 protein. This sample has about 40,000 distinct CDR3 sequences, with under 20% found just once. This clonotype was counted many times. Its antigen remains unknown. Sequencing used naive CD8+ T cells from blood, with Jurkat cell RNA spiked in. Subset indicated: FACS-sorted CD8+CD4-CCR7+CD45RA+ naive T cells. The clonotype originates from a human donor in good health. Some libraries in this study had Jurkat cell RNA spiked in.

The CDR3 DNA reads as TGTGCCAGCAGCCTTGAGATGTCCGGGTCCTACTACGAGCAGTACTTC. Residues: CASSLEMSGSYYEQYF. The chain employs TRBV3-1 and TRBJ2-7, with no clear D. The CDR3 runs to 16 residues. V was cut by 4 bases and J by 3 bases, with 19 bases left in between. CDR1 and CDR2 (germline): LGHDT, YNNKEL (reference sequence).